This TCR beta chain was obtained from a study of blood T cell repertoires in COVID-19. Looking at the study overall: Spain, Italy and the United States supplied samples that represented acute and convalescent COVID-19. In each case, the material was cDNA or gDNA derived from T cells, B-cell-depleted T cells, or PBMCs.

Using immunoSEQ multiplex PCR, the repertoire was profiled, and TCRdb retains in-frame clones only, with some absent. The sample shows 100,000 to 150,000 clones, approximately 85% of them seen only once. Germline CDR1 is SGHDN and CDR2 is FVKESK. The CDR3 runs to 17 residues. Trimming cost V 1 base and J 0 bases; bases outside gene matches: 3. In its sample, this clone was seen once. Sequencing used peripheral blood. The chain recombines TRBV14 with TRBJ2-2; the match to TRBD1 covers 9 bases. The TCR was taken from a man aged 80 or over with active or convalescent COVID-19. The CDR3: CASSQGTGVANTGELFF. The CDR3 DNA sequence: TGTGCCAGCAGCCAAGGGACAGGGGTTGCGAACACCGGGGAGCTGTTTTTT.